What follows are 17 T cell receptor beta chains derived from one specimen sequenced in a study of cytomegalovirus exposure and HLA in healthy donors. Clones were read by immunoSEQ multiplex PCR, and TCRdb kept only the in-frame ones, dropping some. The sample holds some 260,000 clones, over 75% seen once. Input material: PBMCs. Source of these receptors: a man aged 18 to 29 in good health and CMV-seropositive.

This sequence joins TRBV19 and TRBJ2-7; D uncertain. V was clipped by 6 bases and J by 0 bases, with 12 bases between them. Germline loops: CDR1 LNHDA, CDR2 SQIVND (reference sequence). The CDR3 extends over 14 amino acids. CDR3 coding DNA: TGTGCCAGTAGCGGCGCAGCAAGCTCCTACGAGCAGTACTTC. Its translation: CASSGAASSYEQYF.

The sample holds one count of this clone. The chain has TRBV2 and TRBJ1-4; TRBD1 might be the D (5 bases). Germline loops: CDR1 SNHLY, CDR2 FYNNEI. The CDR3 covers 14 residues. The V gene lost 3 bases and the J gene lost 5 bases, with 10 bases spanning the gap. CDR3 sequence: CASSDGGRNEKLFF. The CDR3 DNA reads TGTGCCAGCAGTGACGGGGGACGAAATGAAAAACTGTTTTTT.

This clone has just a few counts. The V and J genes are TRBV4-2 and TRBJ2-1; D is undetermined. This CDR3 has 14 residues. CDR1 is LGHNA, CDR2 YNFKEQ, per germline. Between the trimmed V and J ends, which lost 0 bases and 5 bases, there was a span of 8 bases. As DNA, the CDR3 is TGTGCCAGCAGCCAAGATCCCAGTGACAATGAGCAGTTCTTC. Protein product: CASSQDPSDNEQFF.

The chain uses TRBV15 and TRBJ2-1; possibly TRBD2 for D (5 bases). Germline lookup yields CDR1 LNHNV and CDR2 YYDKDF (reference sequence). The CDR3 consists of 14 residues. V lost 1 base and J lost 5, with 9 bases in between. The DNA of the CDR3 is TGTGCCACCAGCAGAGTTCGGCGGGACAATGAGCAGTTCTTC. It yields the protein CATSRVRRDNEQFF.

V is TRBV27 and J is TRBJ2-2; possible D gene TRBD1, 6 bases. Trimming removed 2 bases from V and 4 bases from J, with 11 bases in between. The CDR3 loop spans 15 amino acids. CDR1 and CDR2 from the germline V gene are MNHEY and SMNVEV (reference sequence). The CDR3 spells CASSLRTEVTGELFF. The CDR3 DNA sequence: TGTGCCAGCAGTTTAAGGACAGAGGTCACCGGGGAGCTGTTTTTT.

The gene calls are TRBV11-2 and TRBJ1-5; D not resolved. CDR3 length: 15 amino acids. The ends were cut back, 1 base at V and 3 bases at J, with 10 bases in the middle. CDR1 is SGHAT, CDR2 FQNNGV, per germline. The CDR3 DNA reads TGTGCCAGCAGCTTAGTGGACGGTTACAATCAGCCCCAGCATTTT. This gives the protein CASSLVDGYNQPQHF. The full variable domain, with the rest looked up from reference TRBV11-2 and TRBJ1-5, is EAGVAQSPRYKIIEKRQSVAFWCNPISGHATLYWYQQILGQGPKLLIQFQNNGVVDDSQLPKDRFSAERLKGVDSTLKIQPAKLEDSAVYLCASSLVDGYNQPQHFGDGTRLSIL.

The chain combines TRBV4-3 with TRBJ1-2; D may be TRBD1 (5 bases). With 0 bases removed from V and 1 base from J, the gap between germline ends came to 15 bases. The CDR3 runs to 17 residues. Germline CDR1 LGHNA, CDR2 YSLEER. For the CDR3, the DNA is TGCGCCAGCAGCCAAGATCACGTGGGGACCGTTAACTATGGCTACACCTTC. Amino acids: CASSQDHVGTVNYGYTF.

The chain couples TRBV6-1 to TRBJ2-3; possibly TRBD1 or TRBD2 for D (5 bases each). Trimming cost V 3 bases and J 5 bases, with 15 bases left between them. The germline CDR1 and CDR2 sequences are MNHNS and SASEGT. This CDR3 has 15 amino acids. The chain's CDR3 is CASSDWGMRGDTQYF. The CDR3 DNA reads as TGTGCCAGCAGTGATTGGGGGATGAGGGGAGATACGCAGTATTTT.

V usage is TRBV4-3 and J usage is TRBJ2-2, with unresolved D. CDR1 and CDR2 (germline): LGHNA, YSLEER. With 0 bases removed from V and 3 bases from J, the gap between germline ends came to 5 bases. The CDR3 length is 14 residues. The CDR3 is CASSQDLHTGELFF. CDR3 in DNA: TGCGCCAGCAGCCAAGATCTGCACACCGGGGAGCTGTTTTTT.

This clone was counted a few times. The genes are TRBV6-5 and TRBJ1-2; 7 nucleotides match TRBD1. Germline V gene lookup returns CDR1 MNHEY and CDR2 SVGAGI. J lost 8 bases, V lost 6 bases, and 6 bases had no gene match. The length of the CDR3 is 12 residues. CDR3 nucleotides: TGTGCCAGCAGCCCACAGGGGATAGGCTACACCTTC. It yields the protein CASSPQGIGYTF.

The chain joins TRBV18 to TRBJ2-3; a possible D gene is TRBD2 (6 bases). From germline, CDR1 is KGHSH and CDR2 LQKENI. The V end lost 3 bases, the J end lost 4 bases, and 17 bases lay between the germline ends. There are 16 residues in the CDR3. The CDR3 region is CASSPFLPGVPDTQYF. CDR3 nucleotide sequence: TGTGCCAGCTCACCCTTTCTCCCGGGAGTCCCAGATACGCAGTATTTT.

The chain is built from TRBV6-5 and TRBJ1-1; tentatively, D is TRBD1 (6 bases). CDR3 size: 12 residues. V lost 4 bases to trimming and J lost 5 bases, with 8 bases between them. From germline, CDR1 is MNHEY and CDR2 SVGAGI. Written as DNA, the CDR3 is TGTGCCAGCAGTTTCAGGGGTACTGAAGCTTTCTTT. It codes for CASSFRGTEAFF.

CDR3 in DNA: TGTGCCAGTGGCGGACAGAGCGATCAGCCCCAGCATTTT. This codes for CASGGQSDQPQHF. V is TRBV27 and J is TRBJ1-5; weak D call: TRBD1 (6 bases). The V and J ends lost 9 bases and 5 bases respectively, with 14 bases between them. CDR1 and CDR2 from the germline V gene are MNHEY and SMNVEV (reference sequence). The CDR3 contains 13 residues.

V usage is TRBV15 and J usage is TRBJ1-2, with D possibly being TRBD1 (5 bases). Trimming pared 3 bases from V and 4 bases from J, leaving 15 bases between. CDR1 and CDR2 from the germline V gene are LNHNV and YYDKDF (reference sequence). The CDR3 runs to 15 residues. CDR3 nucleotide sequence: TGTGCCACCAGCAGGTCGGAACAGGTGCTCTATGGCTACACCTTC. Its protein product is CATSRSEQVLYGYTF.

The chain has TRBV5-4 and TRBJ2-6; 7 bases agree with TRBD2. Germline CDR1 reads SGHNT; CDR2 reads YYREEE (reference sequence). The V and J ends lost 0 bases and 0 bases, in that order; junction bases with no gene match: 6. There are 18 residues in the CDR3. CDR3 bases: TGTGCCAGCAGCTTGGAGGGGAGGGGATTCTCTGGGGCCAACGTCCTGACTTTC. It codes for CASSLEGRGFSGANVLTF.

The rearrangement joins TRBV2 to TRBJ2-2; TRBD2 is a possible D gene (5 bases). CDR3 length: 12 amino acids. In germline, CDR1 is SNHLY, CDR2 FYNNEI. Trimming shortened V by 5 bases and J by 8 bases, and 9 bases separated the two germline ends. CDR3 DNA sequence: TGTGCCAGCAGTACGGGGAGAGGGGAGCTGTTTTTT. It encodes CASSTGRGELFF.

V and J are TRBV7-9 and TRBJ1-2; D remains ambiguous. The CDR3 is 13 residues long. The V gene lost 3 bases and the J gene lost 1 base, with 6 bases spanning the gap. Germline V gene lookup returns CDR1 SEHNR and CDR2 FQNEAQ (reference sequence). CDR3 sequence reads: CASSFGDNYGYTF. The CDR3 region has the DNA TGTGCCAGCAGCTTCGGGGATAACTATGGCTACACCTTC.